The 8 T cell receptor beta chains below all came from one sample that was sequenced in a study of identical twins. TCRdb re-analysed the 5' RACE reads in MiXCR, keeping a single row per CDR3 protein. The data show 550,000 to 800,000 distinct CDR3 sequences, about 7.1% seen once. These data were also filed under a second study, of yellow fever vaccine responses in identical twins.

The sequencing input was PBMCs. These receptors were collected from a woman younger than 30 in good health.

Only a few counts were recorded for this clonotype. This chain links TRBV29-1 with TRBJ1-3; 8 positions match TRBD1. V was pared by 6 bases and J by 2 bases, with 3 bases of the junction left unmatched. The length of the CDR3 is 13 residues. Germline V gene data show CDR1 as SQVTM and CDR2 as ANQGSEA. CDR3 DNA sequence: TGCAGCGTCGAGACAGGGGCTGGAAACACCATATATTTT. This gives the protein CSVETGAGNTIYF.

This clonotype was observed a few times. The V gene is TRBV6-5, the J gene TRBJ1-3; possible D gene TRBD1, 5 bases. The CDR3 loop spans 16 amino acids. Trimming removed 2 bases from V and 4 bases from J, with 15 bases in between. Germline lookup yields CDR1 MNHEY and CDR2 SVGAGI. The CDR3 DNA is TGTGCCAGCAGTTACCACACGGGACCAGGGGGAAACACCATATATTTT. As protein: CASSYHTGPGGNTIYF.

V usage is TRBV28 and J usage is TRBJ2-6; maybe TRBD1 (5 bases). CDR3 length: 17 amino acids. Germline CDR1 is MDHEN and CDR2 is SYDVKM. The ends were cut back, 6 bases at V and 2 bases at J, with 17 bases in the middle. CDR3 sequence reads: CASSPDGHPTGANVLTF. The CDR3 DNA is TGTGCCAGCAGCCCAGACGGACACCCAACTGGGGCCAACGTCCTGACTTTC.

There are many counts of this clonotype. The gene calls are TRBV24-1 and TRBJ2-1; tentative D call: TRBD2 (6 bases). The V end lost 0 bases, the J end lost 6 bases, and 11 bases lay between the germline ends. Germline V gene data show CDR1 as KGHDR and CDR2 as SFDVKD. The length of the CDR3 is 15 residues. For the CDR3, the DNA is TGTGCCACCAGTGATTTGGGTGGGGGAGGCAATGAGCAGTTCTTC. It translates to CATSDLGGGGNEQFF.

This clonotype turned up a few times. The chain links TRBV5-5 to TRBJ2-2; D not certain. The CDR3 is 13 amino acids. Per the germline V gene, CDR1 is SGHKS and CDR2 is YYEKEE (reference sequence). The ends were cut back, 4 bases at V and 4 bases at J, with 8 bases in the middle. CDR3 nucleotides: TGTGCCAGCAGCCTTCCTAGCACCGGGGAGCTGTTTTTT. Encoded protein: CASSLPSTGELFF.

At least ten counts were recorded for this clonotype. The chain's CDR3 is CAISESGQTDREQFF. CDR3 coding DNA: TGTGCCATCAGTGAGTCCGGACAGACCGACCGTGAGCAGTTCTTC. The J gene is TRBJ2-1, the V gene TRBV10-3, with D possibly matching TRBD1 (6 bases). Between the trimmed V and J ends, which lost 0 bases and 9 bases, there was a span of 15 bases. The CDR3 has 15 amino acids. Germline V gene data show CDR1 as ENHRY and CDR2 as SYGVKD.

There are a few counts of this clonotype. This sequence joins TRBV5-1 and TRBJ2-1; 9 bases fit TRBD2. This CDR3 region has 16 residues. V lost 4 bases and J lost 4; bases outside the gene matches: 9. In germline, CDR1 is SGHRS, CDR2 YFSETQ. CDR3 sequence (DNA): TGCGCCAGCAGCCTTAGCGGGGGAGTGACTTACAATGAGCAGTTCTTC. Protein product: CASSLSGGVTYNEQFF.

In this sample, this clonotype turned up a few times. J is TRBJ2-1 and V is TRBV27, with D unresolved. This CDR3 is 14 amino acids long. CDR1 MNHEY and CDR2 SMNVEV come from the germline V gene (reference sequence). Trimming took off 2 bases at V and 3 bases at J, with 8 bases between the two ends. The CDR3 DNA follows: TGTGCCAGCAGTTTAGGGTTGGGCTACAATGAGCAGTTCTTC. It specifies CASSLGLGYNEQFF.